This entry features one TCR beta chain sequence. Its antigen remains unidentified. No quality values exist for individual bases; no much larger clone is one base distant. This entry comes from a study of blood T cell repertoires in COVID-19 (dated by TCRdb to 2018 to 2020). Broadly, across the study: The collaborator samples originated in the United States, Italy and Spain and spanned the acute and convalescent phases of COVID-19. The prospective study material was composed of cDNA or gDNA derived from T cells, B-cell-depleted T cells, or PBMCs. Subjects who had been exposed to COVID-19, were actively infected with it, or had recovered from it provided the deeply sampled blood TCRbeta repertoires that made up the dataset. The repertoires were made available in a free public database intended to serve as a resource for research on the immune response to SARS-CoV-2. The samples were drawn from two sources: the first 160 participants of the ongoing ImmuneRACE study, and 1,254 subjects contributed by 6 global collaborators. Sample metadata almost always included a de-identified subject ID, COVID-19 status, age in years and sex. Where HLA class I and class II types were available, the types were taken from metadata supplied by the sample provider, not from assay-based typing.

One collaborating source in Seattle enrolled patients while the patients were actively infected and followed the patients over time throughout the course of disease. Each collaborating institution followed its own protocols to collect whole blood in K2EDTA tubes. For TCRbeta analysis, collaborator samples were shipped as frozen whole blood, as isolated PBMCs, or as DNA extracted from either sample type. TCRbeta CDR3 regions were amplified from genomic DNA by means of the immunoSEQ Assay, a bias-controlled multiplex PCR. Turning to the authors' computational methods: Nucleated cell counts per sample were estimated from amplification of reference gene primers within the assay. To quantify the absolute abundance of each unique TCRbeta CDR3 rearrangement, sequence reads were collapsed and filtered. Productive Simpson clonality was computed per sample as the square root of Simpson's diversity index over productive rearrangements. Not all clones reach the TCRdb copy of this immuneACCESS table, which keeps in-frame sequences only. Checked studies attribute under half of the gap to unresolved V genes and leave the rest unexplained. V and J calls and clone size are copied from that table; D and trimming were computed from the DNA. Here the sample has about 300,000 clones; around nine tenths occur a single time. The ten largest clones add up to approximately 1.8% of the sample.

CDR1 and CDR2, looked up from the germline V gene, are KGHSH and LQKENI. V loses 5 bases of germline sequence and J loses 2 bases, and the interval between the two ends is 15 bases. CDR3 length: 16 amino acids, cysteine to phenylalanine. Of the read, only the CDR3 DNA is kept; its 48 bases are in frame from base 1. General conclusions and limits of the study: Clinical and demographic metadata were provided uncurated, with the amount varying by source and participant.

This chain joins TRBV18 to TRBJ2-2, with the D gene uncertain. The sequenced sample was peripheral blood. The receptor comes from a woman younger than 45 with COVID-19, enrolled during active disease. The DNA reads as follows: TGTGCCAGCTCAGCCACTTTAACAGCCAACACCGGGGAGCTGTTTTTT. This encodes CASSATLTANTGELFF.